The 22 T cell receptor beta chains given below trace back to one sample, sequenced in a study of CD8+ T cells in alopecia areata. Investigators isolated RNA and reverse transcribed it into cDNA to act as the sequencing template. This table comes from immunoSEQ multiplex PCR, and its TCRdb copy is limited to in-frame clones, with some not included. The sample holds 5,000 to 7,000 clones, and no clone turns up only once. Sorting of pooled cutaneous lymph node cells used CD4, CD8alpha, NKG2D, NKG2ACE and other markers. Source material: CD8+ T cells sorted from a lymph node. The receptors derive from a C3H/HeJ mouse with alopecia areata. The mouse strain carries the MHC haplotype H2-k.

In its sample, this clone was seen many times. Germline and genes here are mouse. The CDR3 end falls 4 residues outside the read, so it is completed with the germline J gene. The chain has TRBV13-3 and TRBJ1-1; D is perhaps TRBD1 (6 bases). Per germline, CDR1 NNHDY and CDR2 SYVADS. Trimming stripped 1 base from V and 0 bases from J, with 10 bases between. There are 15 residues in the CDR3. CDR3 DNA (partial): TGTGCCAGCAGTGATCCCGGGACATCAAACACA. Its protein is CASSDPGTSNT. The complete CDR3 sequence is CASSDPGTSNTEVFF.

The table lists this clone with many counts. Gene names follow the mouse nomenclature. The CDR3 end falls 4 residues outside the read, so it is completed with the germline J gene. The rearrangement joins TRBV1 to TRBJ2-3; a possible D gene is TRBD2 (6 bases). Germline V gene data show CDR1 as NSQYPW and CDR2 as LRSPGD (reference sequence). V was cut by 0 bases and J by 0 bases, with 10 bases left in between. CDR3 size: 16 residues. The CDR3 bases that were read are TGCACCTGCAGTGCAGATTCCTGGGGTAGTGCAGAA. Its translation: CTCSADSWGSAE. The full CDR3 protein is CTCSADSWGSAETLYF.

Relative to its sample, this clone is medium-sized. The germline and genes are mouse ones. The CDR3 end lies 4 residues beyond the end of the read and is filled in from the germline J gene. The rearrangement joins TRBV1 to TRBJ2-4; TRBD2 agrees at 14 bases. Germline V lookup: CDR1 NSQYPW, CDR2 LRSPGD (reference sequence). This CDR3 is built from 17 residues. Germline trimming cut 3 bases from V and 3 bases from J; bases unmatched to any gene: 5. CDR3 residues: CTCSAGLGGRWQNTLYF. The covered CDR3 bases are TGCACCTGCAGTGCGGGACTGGGGGGGCGCTGGCAAAAC.

At least ten counts were recorded for this clone. Gene names are mouse gene names. Read data end 4 residues before the CDR3 end; the end is taken from the germline J gene. The chain combines TRBV12-2 with TRBJ2-2; 11 nucleotides match TRBD2. V shed 1 base, J shed 4 bases, and the junction held 7 bases outside the gene matches. CDR1 and CDR2 (germline): SGHLS, HYDKME. The CDR3 runs to 17 residues. The sequenced part of the CDR3 DNA is TGTGCCAGCTCTCTGGGGACTGGGGGTAGGGGCACCGGG. Translation gives CASSLGTGGRGTG. The full CDR3 protein reads CASSLGTGGRGTGQLYF.

As concerns this clone: The gene names here belong to mouse. The read terminates 4 residues before the CDR3 end, so the remaining end is supplied by the germline J gene. The chain couples TRBV13-2 to TRBJ2-7, with TRBD1 as a possible D gene (6 bases). CDR1 NNHNN and CDR2 SYGAGS come from the germline V gene (reference sequence). Between the trimmed V and J ends, which lost 0 bases and 0 bases, there was a span of 7 bases. The CDR3 covers 14 residues. CDR3 DNA, as far as it was read: TGTGCCAGCGGTGATGCAGGGGTCTCCTAT. This gives the protein CASGDAGVSY. The whole CDR3 sequence reads CASGDAGVSYEQYF.

This clone was detected ten times or more. Gene names follow the mouse nomenclature. The read halts 4 residues ahead of the CDR3 end, with the missing end drawn from the germline J gene. This sequence joins TRBV13-1 and TRBJ2-3; tentatively, D is TRBD1 (5 bases). In germline, CDR1 is NSHNY, CDR2 SYGAGN. V dropped 5 bases and J dropped 0 bases, with 10 bases sitting between them. The CDR3 extends over 14 amino acids. The CDR3 bases that were read are TGTGCCAGCAGCGTGGAGGGGAGTGCAGAA. Protein product: CASSVEGSAE. The CDR3 in its entirety is CASSVEGSAETLYF.

There are many counts of this clone. Gene names are mouse gene names. The read ends 4 residues before the CDR3 terminus; that terminus is restored from the germline J gene. The chain recombines TRBV13-1 with TRBJ2-1; 7 positions agree with TRBD2. Per germline, CDR1 NSHNY and CDR2 SYGAGN. After removal of 3 bases from V and 5 bases from J, the junction contained 5 bases not matched to a gene. CDR3 length: 14 amino acids. The DNA read from the CDR3 is TGTGCCAGCAGTGGCCTGGGGGTCAATGCT. Protein product: CASSGLGVNA. The whole CDR3 protein reads CASSGLGVNAEQFF.

In its sample, this clone is medium-sized (0.01 to 0.1%). The germline and genes are mouse ones. The read ends 4 residues before the CDR3 terminus; that terminus is restored from the germline J gene. V and J are TRBV13-1 and TRBJ2-7; 9 bases are shared with TRBD2. The CDR3 length is 15 residues. After removal of 0 bases from V and 2 bases from J, the junction contained 3 bases not matched to a gene. The germline CDR1 and CDR2 sequences are NSHNY and SYGAGN. CDR3 DNA (partial): TGTGCCAGCAGTGATGCACTGGGGGGCACCTAT. Translated: CASSDALGGTY. The CDR3 reads in full as CASSDALGGTYEQYF.

The sample holds many counts of this clone. Genes here carry mouse names. The CDR3 end falls 4 residues outside the read, so it is completed with the germline J gene. The chain uses TRBV1 and TRBJ1-2, with 7 bases identical to TRBD1. The CDR3 sequence is 14 residues long. Germline lookup yields CDR1 NSQYPW and CDR2 LRSPGD (reference sequence). Trimming removed 0 bases from V and 4 bases from J; junction bases left unmatched: 2. The part of the CDR3 DNA that was read is TGCACCTGCAGTGCAGATCACAGGGGCTCC. This gives the protein CTCSADHRGS. The entire CDR3 protein reads CTCSADHRGSDYTF.

This clone was recorded at least ten times. The listed genes are named as in mouse. The sequenced fragment ends 4 residues before the CDR3 boundary, so the rest is inferred from the germline J gene. This chain joins TRBV13-3 and TRBJ2-7, with TRBD2 identical over 11 bases. Per germline, CDR1 NNHDY and CDR2 SYVADS. The CDR3 loop spans 15 amino acids. CDR3 bases read: TGTGCCAGCAGTGATTCCGACTGGGGGGGTTAT. Translating it yields CASSDSDWGGY. The complete CDR3 reads CASSDSDWGGYEQYF.

As to this clone: The genes and germline here are from mouse. The sequenced fragment ends 4 residues before the CDR3 boundary, so the rest is inferred from the germline J gene. The V call is TRBV19, the J call TRBJ2-5, with 7 positions matching TRBD1. CDR1 is FNHDT, CDR2 SITEND, per germline (reference sequence). The CDR3 spans 14 residues. CDR3 DNA (partial): TGTGCCAGCAGTCCCAACAGGGGAGTGGAC. Translation gives CASSPNRGVD. The full-length CDR3 reads as CASSPNRGVDTQYF.

This clone was counted ten times or more. Here the gene names and germline are mouse. The read ends 4 residues early relative to the CDR3; the germline J gene fills the gap. The V call is TRBV13-2, the J call TRBJ2-5; the match to TRBD1 covers 11 bases. The CDR3 consists of 15 residues. Germline lookup yields CDR1 NNHNN and CDR2 SYGAGS (reference sequence). The sequenced part of the CDR3 DNA is TGTGCCAGCGGTGATGCGGGGGACAGGGGGGAC. Translated, it gives CASGDAGDRGD. The full CDR3 reads CASGDAGDRGDTQYF.

In its sample, this clone was seen many times. Any gene name here is a mouse gene name. The read halts 4 residues ahead of the CDR3 end, with the missing end drawn from the germline J gene. The chain uses TRBV13-1 and TRBJ2-3, with 7 nucleotides matching TRBD1. The germline V gene encodes CDR1 NSHNY and CDR2 SYGAGN. The CDR3 runs to 15 residues. J lost 1 base, V lost 1 base, and 3 bases had no gene match. Incomplete CDR3 DNA: TGTGCCAGCAGTGATACACAGGGGCGTGCAGAA. It yields the protein CASSDTQGRAE. The complete CDR3 reads CASSDTQGRAETLYF.

This clone is deemed medium-sized (0.01 to 0.1%). Gene names follow the mouse nomenclature. The read falls 4 residues short of the CDR3 end, and the missing part is taken from the germline J gene. The V and J genes are TRBV16 and TRBJ1-2; D not resolved. The germline gives CDR1 SGHSA, CDR2 FRNQAP. The CDR3 loop spans 13 amino acids. The germline V and J ends were trimmed by 2 bases and 1 base, with 5 bases remaining between them. CDR3 region: CASSLKGNSDYTF. The CDR3 DNA, read in part, is TGTGCAAGCAGCTTAAAGGGAAACTCC.

This clone was seen a few times. All gene names here are mouse names. CDR3 in amino acids: CASGPGLGVDTQYF. The CDR3 bases that were read are TGTGCCAGCGGGCCGGGACTGGGGGTAGAC. The rearrangement uses TRBV13-2 and TRBJ2-5, with 11 bases matching TRBD2. Read sequence stops 4 residues before the CDR3 end, and the germline J gene provides the missing end. Germline CDR1 reads NNHNN; CDR2 reads SYGAGS (reference sequence). The CDR3 loop spans 14 amino acids.

This clone was counted many times. Gene labels here are mouse ones. The read finishes 4 residues shy of the CDR3 end, and the germline J gene is used to complete it. This chain joins TRBV1 and TRBJ2-7; 10 nucleotides agree with TRBD2. Per the germline V gene, CDR1 is NSQYPW and CDR2 is LRSPGD (reference sequence). J lost 3 bases, V lost 6 bases, and 5 bases had no gene match. The CDR3 runs to 14 residues. The DNA read from the CDR3 is TGCACCTGCAGCGAGGACTGGGGGTTCTAT. Its translation: CTCSEDWGFY. The entire CDR3 sequence reads CTCSEDWGFYEQYF.

This clone is medium-sized within its sample. Mouse names are used for the genes. Read data end 4 residues before the CDR3 end; the end is taken from the germline J gene. This chain uses TRBV3 with TRBJ2-2; 9 bases are a match to TRBD2. Per germline, CDR1 SNHLY and CDR2 FYNGKV (reference sequence). There are 16 residues in the CDR3. Trimming at V came to 1 base and at J to 2 bases, leaving 2 bases not matched to a gene. The part of the CDR3 DNA that was read is TGTGCCAGCAGCTTAGTCGACTGGGGGAACACCGGG. Encoded protein: CASSLVDWGNTG. The whole CDR3 sequence is CASSLVDWGNTGQLYF.

This clone has at least ten counts. The genes are named according to mouse. The CDR3 goes on 4 residues after the read ends, and that part is filled in from the germline J gene. The rearrangement links TRBV13-1 to TRBJ2-7; tentative D call: TRBD1 (5 bases). There are 13 residues in the CDR3. V was shortened by 0 bases and J by 2 bases, with 6 bases between the two germline ends. CDR1 and CDR2 (germline): NSHNY, SYGAGN. The CDR3 bases that were read are TGTGCCAGCAGTGATGCGGACACCTAT. Translating gives CASSDADTY. The entire CDR3 reads CASSDADTYEQYF.

At least ten counts were recorded for this clone. Gene names are the mouse ones. The read falls 4 residues short of the CDR3 end, and the missing part is taken from the germline J gene. The chain carries TRBV5 and TRBJ2-3; 8 nucleotides align to TRBD2. The ends lost 0 bases at V and 0 bases at J; junction bases unmatched: 5. Germline loops: CDR1 LGHNA, CDR2 YNLKQL (reference sequence). The CDR3 is made up of 17 amino acids. The CDR3 sequence is CASSQENWGNSAETLYF. CDR3 DNA (partial): TGTGCCAGCAGCCAAGAAAACTGGGGGAATAGTGCAGAA.

In this sample, this clone turned up many times. Each gene name is a mouse one. The read falls 4 residues short of the CDR3 end, and the missing part is taken from the germline J gene. J is TRBJ2-3 and V is TRBV13-3, with TRBD2 as a possible D gene (7 bases). This CDR3 region has 16 residues. The V and J ends lost 0 bases and 0 bases respectively, with 11 bases between them. From germline, CDR1 is NNHDY and CDR2 SYVADS. Incomplete CDR3 DNA: TGTGCCAGCAGTGATGTGGGGGGCGCTAGTGCAGAA. Its protein is CASSDVGGASAE. The full CDR3 protein reads CASSDVGGASAETLYF.

This clone was seen at least ten times. The listed genes are named as in mouse. The read terminates 4 residues ahead of where the CDR3 ends, so the germline J gene completes it. The J gene is TRBJ2-4, the V gene TRBV13-1; 8 nucleotides match TRBD1. Germline CDR1 NSHNY, CDR2 SYGAGN. The CDR3 length is 13 residues. The sequenced part of the CDR3 DNA is TGTGCCAGCAGTGGGACAGGGATGAAC. The encoded protein is CASSGTGMN. In full, the CDR3 is CASSGTGMNTLYF.

This clone was seen at least ten times. Genes and germline are mouse. The CDR3 end is not reached by the read, which stops 4 residues before it; the germline J gene fills it in. The rearrangement joins TRBV13-2 to TRBJ2-7; D is perhaps TRBD2 (6 bases). This CDR3 region has 13 residues. CDR1 and CDR2 (germline): NNHNN, SYGAGS (reference sequence). CDR3 amino acids: CASGDALGYEQYF. CDR3 DNA (partial): TGTGCCAGCGGTGATGCTCTGGGGTAT.